This TCR beta chain emerged from a study of shared clonotypes between healthy human individuals. Naive CD8 cells lacked CD45RO, underwent positive selection for CCR7 and left out terminally differentiated effector memory CD45RA+ cells. Profiling relied on immunoSEQ multiplex PCR, and the TCRdb table lists in-frame clones only, not all of them. Here the sample spans 2 million or so clones, roughly 95% being singletons. Germline values: CDR1 LNHDA, CDR2 SQIVND (reference sequence). V lost 3 bases, J lost 6 bases, and 3 bases stayed unmatched. This CDR3 has 14 amino acids. Sequences were obtained from naive CD8+ T cells sorted from blood. This rearrangement joins TRBV19 to TRBJ2-7; 12 bases match TRBD1. The receptor was derived from a man aged 18 to 35 in good health. The CDR3 bases are TGTGCCAGTAGTATGGGGACAGGGGGCGGCGAGCAGTACTTC. Amino acid sequence: CASSMGTGGGEQYF.